The next 6 T cell receptor beta chains were all read from a single sample in a study of cytomegalovirus exposure and HLA in healthy donors (dated by TCRdb to the late 2010s). The method behind the library was the immunoSEQ multiplex PCR assay. The multiplex PCR relied on a mix of 60 forward primers for TCR Vbeta segments and 13 reverse primers for TCR Jbeta segments. TCRdb limited this immuneACCESS table to in-frame rearrangements with V and J called. A share of clones is missing; checked studies link under half to unresolved V genes, and the rest is unexplained. This sample's table has entries for about 88,000 clones. In total, the top ten clones hold 5.5% to 6.5% of the sample. The sequenced sample consisted of PBMCs. The receptors come from a girl between 10 and 17 years old in good health and CMV-seropositive.

The chain links TRBV5-4 to TRBJ1-2; D perhaps matches TRBD1 (6 bases). The CDR3 runs to 13 residues. Germline V gene lookup returns CDR1 SGHNT and CDR2 YYREEE (reference sequence). The germline V and J ends were trimmed by 0 bases and 4 bases, with 7 bases remaining between them. The DNA for the CDR3 is TGTGCCAGCAGCTTGGCAGGGGTCTATGGCTACACCTTC. Translating gives CASSLAGVYGYTF. Combining the CDR3 with reference TRBV5-4 and TRBJ1-2 gives the whole variable domain ETGVTQSPTHLIKTRGQQVTLRCSSQSGHNTVSWYQQALGQGPQFIFQYYREEENGRGNFPPRFSGLQFPNYSSELNVNALELDDSALYLCASSLAGVYGYTFGSGTRLTVV.

The CDR3 sequence is CASSPGTTTETQYF. The CDR3 coding sequence is TGTGCCAGCAGTCCCGGGACTACAACAGAGACCCAGTACTTC. The V and J genes are TRBV7-2 and TRBJ2-5; 7 bases line up with TRBD2. Trimming cost V 6 bases and J 4 bases; bases outside gene matches: 8. The germline gives CDR1 SGHTA, CDR2 FQGNSA. CDR3 length equals 14 residues.

This chain joins TRBV30 and TRBJ2-6; TRBD1 matches 9 bases. The CDR3 extends over 19 amino acids. The germline CDR1 and CDR2 sequences are GTSNPN and SVGIG (reference sequence). Trimming removed 5 bases from V and 0 bases from J; junction bases left unmatched: 14. The CDR3 loop is CAWSSGRDRAFSGANVLTF. The CDR3 DNA is TGTGCCTGGTCCTCCGGGCGGGACAGGGCCTTCTCTGGGGCCAACGTCCTGACTTTC.

The V and J genes are TRBV6-5 and TRBJ1-6; possible D gene TRBD1, 5 bases. V was cut by 2 bases and J by 0 bases, with 8 bases left in between. This CDR3 region has 16 residues. Germline CDR1 and CDR2: MNHEY and SVGAGI. As DNA, the CDR3 is TGTGCCAGCAGTTACAGGGGAAGCTCCTATAATTCACCCCTCCACTTT. Translating gives CASSYRGSSYNSPLHF.

The V gene is TRBV6-5, the J gene TRBJ2-1; 8 bases are shared with TRBD2. Looked up from germline, CDR1 is MNHEY and CDR2 is SVGAGI. J was trimmed by 8 bases and V by 4 bases; bases with no gene match: 10. The CDR3 has 15 amino acids. The CDR3, as DNA: TGTGCCAGCAGTTCTTCTAGCGGGCCCATTGATGAGCAGTTCTTC. It specifies CASSSSSGPIDEQFF.

The chain is built from TRBV28 and TRBJ1-5; a weak D match, TRBD1 (5 bases). In germline, CDR1 is MDHEN, CDR2 SYDVKM. The CDR3 contains 14 residues. V lost 3 bases and J 6 bases, leaving 12 bases between the germline ends. The CDR3 spells CASSLVQGGQPQHF. The CDR3 region has the DNA TGTGCCAGCAGTTTGGTCCAGGGTGGTCAGCCCCAGCATTTT.